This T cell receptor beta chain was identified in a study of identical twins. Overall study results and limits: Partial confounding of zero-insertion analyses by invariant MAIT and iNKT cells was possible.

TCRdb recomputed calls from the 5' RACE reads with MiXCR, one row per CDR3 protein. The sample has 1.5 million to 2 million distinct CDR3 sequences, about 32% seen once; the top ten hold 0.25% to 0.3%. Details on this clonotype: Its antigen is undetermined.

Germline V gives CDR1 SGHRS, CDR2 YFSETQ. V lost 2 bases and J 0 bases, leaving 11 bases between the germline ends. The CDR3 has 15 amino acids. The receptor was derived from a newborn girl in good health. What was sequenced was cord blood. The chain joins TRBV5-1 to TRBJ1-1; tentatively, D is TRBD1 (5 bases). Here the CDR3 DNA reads TGCGCCAGCAGCTTCCGACAGTTCATGAACACTGAAGCTTTCTTT. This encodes CASSFRQFMNTEAFF.